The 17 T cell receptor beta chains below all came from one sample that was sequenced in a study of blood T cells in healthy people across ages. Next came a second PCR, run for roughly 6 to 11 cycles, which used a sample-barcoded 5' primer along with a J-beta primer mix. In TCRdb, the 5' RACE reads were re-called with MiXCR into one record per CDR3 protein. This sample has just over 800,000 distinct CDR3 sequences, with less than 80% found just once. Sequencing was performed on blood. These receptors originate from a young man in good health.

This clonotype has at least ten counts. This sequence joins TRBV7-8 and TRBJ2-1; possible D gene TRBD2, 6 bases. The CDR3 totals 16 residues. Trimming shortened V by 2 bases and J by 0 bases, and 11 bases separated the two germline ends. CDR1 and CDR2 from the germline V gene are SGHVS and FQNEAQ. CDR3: CASSLFRGISYNEQFF. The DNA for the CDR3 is TGTGCCAGCAGCTTATTTCGGGGGATCTCCTACAATGAGCAGTTCTTC.

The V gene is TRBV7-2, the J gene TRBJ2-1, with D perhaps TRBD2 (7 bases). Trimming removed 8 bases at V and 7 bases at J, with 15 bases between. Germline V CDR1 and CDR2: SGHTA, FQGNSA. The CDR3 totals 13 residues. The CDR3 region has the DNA TGTGCCAGCGCGGGGGCCCGGTGGAATGAGCAGTTCTTC. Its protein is CASAGARWNEQFF.

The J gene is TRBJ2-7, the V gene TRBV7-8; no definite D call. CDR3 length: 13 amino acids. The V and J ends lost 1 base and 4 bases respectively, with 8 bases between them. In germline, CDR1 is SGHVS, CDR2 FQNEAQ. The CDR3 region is CASSLVEVYEQYF. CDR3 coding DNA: TGTGCCAGCAGCTTAGTCGAGGTATACGAGCAGTACTTC.

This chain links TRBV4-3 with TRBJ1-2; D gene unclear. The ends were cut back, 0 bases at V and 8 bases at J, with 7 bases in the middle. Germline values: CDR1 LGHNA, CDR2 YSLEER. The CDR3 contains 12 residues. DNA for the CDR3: TGCGCCAGCAGCCAAGATCGCCAAGGCTACACCTTC. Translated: CASSQDRQGYTF.

CDR3 region: CATTSPGQVYNEQFF. CDR3 coding DNA: TGTGCCACCACCAGCCCGGGACAGGTTTACAATGAGCAGTTCTTC. The chain couples TRBV15 to TRBJ2-1; 8 nucleotides align to TRBD1. With 7 bases clipped from V and 4 bases from J, the junction kept 9 bases outside the gene matches. Germline CDR1 and CDR2: LNHNV and YYDKDF (reference sequence). The CDR3 is 15 amino acids.

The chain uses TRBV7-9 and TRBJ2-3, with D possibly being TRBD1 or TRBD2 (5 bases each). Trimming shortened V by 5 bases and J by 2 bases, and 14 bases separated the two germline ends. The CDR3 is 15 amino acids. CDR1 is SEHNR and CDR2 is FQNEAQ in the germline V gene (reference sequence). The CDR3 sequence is CASSPRVGATDTQYF. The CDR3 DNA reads TGTGCCAGCAGCCCCCGGGTCGGGGCCACAGATACGCAGTATTTT.

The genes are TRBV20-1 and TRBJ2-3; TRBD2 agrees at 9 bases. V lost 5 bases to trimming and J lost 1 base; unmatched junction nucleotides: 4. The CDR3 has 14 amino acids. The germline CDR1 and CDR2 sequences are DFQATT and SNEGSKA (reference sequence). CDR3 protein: CSASRTSGTDTQYF. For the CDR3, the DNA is TGCAGTGCTTCTCGGACTAGCGGCACAGATACGCAGTATTTT.

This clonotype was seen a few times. CDR3 loop: CSAWDRYEQYF. The CDR3 DNA follows: TGCAGTGCTTGGGACCGCTACGAGCAGTACTTC. The chain links TRBV20-1 to TRBJ2-5; D is tentatively TRBD1 or TRBD2 (5 bases each). The tail of the sequence fits TRBJ2-7 better, so the J call may be wrong. This CDR3 region has 11 residues. CDR1 and CDR2 (germline): DFQATT, SNEGSKA (reference sequence).

CDR3 loop: CASSFERGAYEQYF. DNA for the CDR3: TGTGCCAGCAGCTTTGAGAGGGGAGCCTACGAGCAGTACTTC. The J gene is TRBJ2-7, the V gene TRBV7-2; perhaps D is TRBD1 or TRBD2 (5 bases each). Germline values: CDR1 SGHTA, CDR2 FQGNSA. This CDR3 comprises 14 residues. The V gene lost 3 bases and the J gene lost 2 bases, with 11 bases spanning the gap.

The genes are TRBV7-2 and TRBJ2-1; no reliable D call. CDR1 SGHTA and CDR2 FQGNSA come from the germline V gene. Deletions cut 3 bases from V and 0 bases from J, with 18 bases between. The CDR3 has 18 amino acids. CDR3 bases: TGTGCCAGCAGCTTTTTGATAGGCGGCCTGAGCTCCTACAATGAGCAGTTCTTC. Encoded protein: CASSFLIGGLSSYNEQFF.

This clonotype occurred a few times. For the CDR3, the DNA is TGTGCCAGCGGCTCCGGACTAGCGGGGGGAGATACGCAGTATTTT. Protein sequence: CASGSGLAGGDTQYF. V usage is TRBV6-6 and J usage is TRBJ2-3; 14 positions agree with TRBD2. This CDR3 spans 15 amino acids. V dropped 8 bases and J dropped 5; count of bases not matched to a gene: 6. CDR1 and CDR2 (germline): MNHNY, SVGAGI (reference sequence).

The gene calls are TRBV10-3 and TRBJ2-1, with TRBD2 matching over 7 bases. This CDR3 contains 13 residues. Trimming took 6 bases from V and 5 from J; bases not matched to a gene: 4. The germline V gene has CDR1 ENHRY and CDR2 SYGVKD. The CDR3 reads CAISRGEDNEQFF. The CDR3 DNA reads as TGTGCCATCAGCCGGGGGGAGGACAATGAGCAGTTCTTC.

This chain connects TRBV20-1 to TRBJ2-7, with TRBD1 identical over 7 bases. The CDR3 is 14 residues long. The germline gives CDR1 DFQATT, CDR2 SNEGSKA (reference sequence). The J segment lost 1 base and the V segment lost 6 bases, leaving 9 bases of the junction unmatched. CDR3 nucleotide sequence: TGCAGTGCAGAGGACAGGCCCGCATCCTACGAGCAGTACTTC. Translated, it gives CSAEDRPASYEQYF.

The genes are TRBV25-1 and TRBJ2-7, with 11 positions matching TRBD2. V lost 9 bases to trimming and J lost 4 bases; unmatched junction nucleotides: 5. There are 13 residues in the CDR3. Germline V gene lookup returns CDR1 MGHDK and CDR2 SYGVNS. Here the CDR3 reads CASQTSGVYEQYF. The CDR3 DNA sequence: TGTGCCAGTCAGACTAGCGGGGTTTACGAGCAGTACTTC.

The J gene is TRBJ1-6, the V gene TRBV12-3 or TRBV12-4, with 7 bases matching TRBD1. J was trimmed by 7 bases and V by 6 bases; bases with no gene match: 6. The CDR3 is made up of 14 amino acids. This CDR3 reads CASSPDRPNSPLHF. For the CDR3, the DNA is TGTGCCAGCAGCCCGGACAGGCCGAATTCACCCCTCCACTTT.

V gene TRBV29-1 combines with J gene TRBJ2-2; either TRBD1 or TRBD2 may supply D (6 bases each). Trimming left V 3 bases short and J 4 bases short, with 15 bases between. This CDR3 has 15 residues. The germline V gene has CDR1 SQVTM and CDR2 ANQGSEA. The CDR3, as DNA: TGCAGCGTTGAGGTAGGGGGGAAGGCCACCGGGGAGCTGTTTTTT. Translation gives CSVEVGGKATGELFF.

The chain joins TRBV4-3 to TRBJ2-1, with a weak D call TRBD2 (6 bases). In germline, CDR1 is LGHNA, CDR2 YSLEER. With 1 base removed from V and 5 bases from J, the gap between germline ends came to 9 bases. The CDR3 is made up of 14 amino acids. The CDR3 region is CASSQGAGNNEQFF. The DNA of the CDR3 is TGCGCCAGCAGCCAAGGGGCGGGGAACAATGAGCAGTTCTTC.